This TCR beta chain was observed in a study of tumor-infiltrating lymphocytes in oesophageal squamous cell carcinoma. Each CDR3 protein is one row after TCRdb ran MiXCR on the PCR reads. The repertoire holds around 12,000 distinct CDR3 sequences, 50% to 55% seen once, with 28% in the top ten. About this clonotype: Its ends do not fully match the called genes, so a read error is possible.

From germline, CDR1 is SGHTA and CDR2 FQGNSA. The CDR3 runs 13 residues. The genes are TRBV7-2 and TRBJ2-5, with D perhaps TRBD2 (5 bases). The TCR sequence derives from a female donor with esophageal squamous cell carcinoma. The sample comprised esophageal tumor tissue. The chain's CDR3 is CASSLDRGSPLHF. The CDR3 DNA is TGTGCCAGCAGCTTGGACCGGGGTTCACCCCTCCACTTC.